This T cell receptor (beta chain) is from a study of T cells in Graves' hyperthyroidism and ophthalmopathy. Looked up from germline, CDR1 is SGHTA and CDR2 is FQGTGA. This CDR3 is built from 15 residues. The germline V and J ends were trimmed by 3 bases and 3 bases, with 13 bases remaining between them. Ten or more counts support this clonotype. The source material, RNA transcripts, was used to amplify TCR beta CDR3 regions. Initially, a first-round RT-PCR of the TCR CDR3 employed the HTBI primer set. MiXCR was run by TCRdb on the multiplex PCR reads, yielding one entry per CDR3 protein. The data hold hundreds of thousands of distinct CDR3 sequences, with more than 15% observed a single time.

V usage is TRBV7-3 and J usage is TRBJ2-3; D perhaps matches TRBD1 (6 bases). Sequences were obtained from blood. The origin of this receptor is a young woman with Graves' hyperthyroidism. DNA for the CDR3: TGTGCCAGCAGCTTCTCCCCAGGGGTGACAGATACGCAGTATTTT. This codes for CASSFSPGVTDTQYF. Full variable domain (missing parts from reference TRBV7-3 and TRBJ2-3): GAGVSQTPSNKVTEKGKYVELRCDPISGHTALYWYRQSLGQGPEFLIYFQGTGAADDSGLPNDRFFAVRPEGSVSTLKIQRTERGDSAVYLCASSFSPGVTDTQYFGPGTRLTVL.